Listed here is a single T cell receptor (beta chain). Its specificity is unknown. The data originate from a study of CD8 T cells in ankylosing spondylitis. Whole-study findings and limits: Matched synovial fluid from ankylosing spondylitis patients was reported to be enriched for disease-linked clones.

One entry per CDR3 protein results from TCRdb running MiXCR on the 5' RACE reads. This table holds about 350,000 distinct CDR3 sequences, roughly 20% found once. V gave up 6 bases and J gave up 6 bases; unmatched junction bases: 13. The CDR3 has 16 residues. Germline CDR1 SGHTA, CDR2 FQGNSA. The source is a male donor with ankylosing spondylitis or in good health (not recorded which). Sequenced input: blood, either unsorted or a sorted T cell fraction (not recorded which). This sequence joins TRBV7-2 and TRBJ2-1; TRBD2 matches at 8 bases. CDR3 in DNA: TGTGCCAGCAGAGACGCCGGGACTAGTGTAATCAATGAGCAGTTCTTC. It encodes CASRDAGTSVINEQFF.